The entry below gives a single T cell receptor beta chain sequence along with its context. This specimen comes from a study of Ad26.COV2.S vaccination and SARS-CoV-2 variants. Treatment in this sample: roughly 20 received Ad26.COV2.S at low or high dose, single or two shots; about five received placebo; per-sample allocation not given. After the first vaccine or placebo injection, samples were drawn on day 63. This adult donor, from Boston, was 18-55 years old. TCRdb's table, derived via immunoSEQ multiplex PCR, lists solely in-frame clones and lacks some. The sample yields roughly 510,000 clones, around 88% seen once. The CDR3 totals 15 residues. Germline values: CDR1 GTSNPN, CDR2 SVGIG (reference sequence). V lost 1 base, J lost 14 bases, and 26 bases lay in between.

The clonotype was recovered from a person between 18 and 59 years old who received the Ad26.COV2.S COVID-19 vaccine or a placebo. The source was peripheral blood, collected in a trial of Ad26.COV2.S vaccine versus placebo. The chain employs TRBV30 and TRBJ1-2; perhaps TRBD1 as D (6 bases). In DNA, the CDR3 is TGTGCCTGGAGTGGTCCCCCCGGCTGGCAGGGGCCCGGGACCTTC. Its protein is CAWSGPPGWQGPGTF.